This T cell receptor beta chain was documented in a study of cytomegalovirus exposure and HLA in healthy donors. V was pared by 1 base and J by 1 base, with 7 bases between. The length of the CDR3 is 14 residues. Germline V gives CDR1 SEHNR, CDR2 FQNEAQ (reference sequence). In its sample, this clone was seen a few times. What it binds is unknown. Study results and limitations: Confirmation was obtained in vitro that a few CMV-associated chains are specific for CMV antigens. Analysis performed later found about 17,000 TCR beta sequences associated with HLA alleles at 0.05 false discovery rate.

With 60 Vbeta and 13 Jbeta primers, the PCR was carried out. The authors' processing: Roughly 80 million unique TCR beta chains, about 11 million of them shared, were counted by a later analysis. The method was immunoSEQ multiplex PCR; TCRdb's version includes in-frame clones alone and lacks a portion of them. The V and J calls and the clone size are those of that table, but D and trimming were determined from the DNA. This sample has 140,000 or so clones, with 76% found just once. The sequenced sample consisted of PBMCs. This receptor was obtained from a woman aged 40 to 50 in good health and CMV-seronegative. V is TRBV7-9 and J is TRBJ1-1; D is undetermined. CDR3 protein: CASSLVPQNTEAFF. In nucleotides, the CDR3 is TGTGCCAGCAGCTTAGTCCCACAGAACACTGAAGCTTTCTTT.